This T cell receptor beta chain originates from a study of cytomegalovirus exposure and HLA in healthy donors. With 60 Vbeta and 13 Jbeta primers, the PCR was carried out. Assay used: immunoSEQ multiplex PCR; TCRdb lists only in-frame clones, some missing. This repertoire shows 110,000 or so clones, 69% found once; its top ten account for 5.4%. On this clone itself: The sample has other DNA sequences that encode this CDR3 too.

Trimming left V 0 bases short and J 1 base short, with 7 bases between. The CDR3 consists of 14 residues. Germline V gives CDR1 GTSNPN, CDR2 SVGIG (reference sequence). The specimen was PBMCs. The chain combines TRBV30 with TRBJ2-4; possible D gene TRBD1, 6 bases. The TCR was taken from a woman in her seventies in good health and CMV-seropositive. The CDR3 DNA follows: TGTGCCTGGAGTGTAGGGGGTGCCAAAAACATTCAGTACTTC. The encoded protein is CAWSVGGAKNIQYF.